This T cell receptor (beta chain) was identified in a study of CD8+ T cells in alopecia areata. CDR1 and CDR2 from the germline V gene are SGHTA and FQGNSA. Losses at the gene ends were 3 bases for V and 4 bases for J; bases not matched to a gene: 6. CDR3 size: 16 residues. Study-wide results and limits: Researchers reported that TCR sharing among patients proved less clear than in mice, possibly HLA-linked. Affected lesional scalp, above all in alopecia totalis/universalis, was more clonal than normal scalp.

Reverse transcription of extracted RNA yielded cDNA, which provided the sequencing template. Sequencing was performed with immunoSEQ multiplex PCR; in TCRdb, only in-frame clones are kept and a portion is missing. The sample yields roughly 60,000 clones, about 40% seen once. A word on this clone: Its antigen remains unknown.

Samples from alopecia areata patients were lesional scalp punch biopsies and peripheral blood. The rearrangement links TRBV7-2 to TRBJ2-2, with 9 bases matching TRBD2. This TCR came from a human donor with alopecia areata. The specimen was NKG2D-low CD8+ T cells sorted from blood. The CDR3 region is CASSLVAGDPTGELFF. In DNA form, the CDR3 reads TGTGCCAGCAGCTTGGTAGCGGGAGACCCCACCGGGGAGCTGTTTTTT.